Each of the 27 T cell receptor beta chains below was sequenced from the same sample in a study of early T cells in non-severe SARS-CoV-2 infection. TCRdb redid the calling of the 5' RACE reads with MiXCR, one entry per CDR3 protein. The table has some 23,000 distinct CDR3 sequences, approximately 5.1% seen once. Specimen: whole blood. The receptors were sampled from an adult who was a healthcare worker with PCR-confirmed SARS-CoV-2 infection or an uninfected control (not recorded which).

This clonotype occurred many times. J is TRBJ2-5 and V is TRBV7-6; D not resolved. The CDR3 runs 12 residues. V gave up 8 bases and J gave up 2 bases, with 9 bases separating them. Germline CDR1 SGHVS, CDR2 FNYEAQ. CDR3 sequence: CASSVEQETQYF. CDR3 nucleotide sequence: TGTGCCAGCTCGGTGGAGCAAGAGACCCAGTACTTC.

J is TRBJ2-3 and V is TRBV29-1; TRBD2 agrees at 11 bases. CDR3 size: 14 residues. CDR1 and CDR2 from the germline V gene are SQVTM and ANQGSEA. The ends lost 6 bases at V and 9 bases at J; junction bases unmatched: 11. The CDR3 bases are TGCAGCGTGAAGACTAGCGGGGTGAGGGGCACGCAGTATTTT. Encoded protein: CSVKTSGVRGTQYF.

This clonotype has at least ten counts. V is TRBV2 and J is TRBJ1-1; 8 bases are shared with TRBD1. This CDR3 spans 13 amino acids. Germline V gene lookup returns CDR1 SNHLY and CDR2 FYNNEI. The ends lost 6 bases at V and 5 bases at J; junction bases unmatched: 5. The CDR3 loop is CASRTGVRTEAFF. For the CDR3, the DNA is TGTGCCAGCAGGACAGGGGTTAGGACTGAAGCTTTCTTT. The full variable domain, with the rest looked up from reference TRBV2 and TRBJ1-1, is EPEVTQTPSHQVTQMGQEVILRCVPISNHLYFYWYRQILGQKVEFLVSFYNNEISEKSEIFDDQFSVERPDGSNFTLKIRSTKLEDSAMYFCASRTGVRTEAFFGQGTRLTVV.

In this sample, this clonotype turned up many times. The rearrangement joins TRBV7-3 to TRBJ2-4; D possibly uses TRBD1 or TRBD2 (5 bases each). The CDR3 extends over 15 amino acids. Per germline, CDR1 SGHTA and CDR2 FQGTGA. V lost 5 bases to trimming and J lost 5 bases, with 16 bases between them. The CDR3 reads CASSPEPLGENIQYF. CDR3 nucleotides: TGTGCCAGCAGCCCCGAACCGTTGGGGGAAAACATTCAGTACTTC.

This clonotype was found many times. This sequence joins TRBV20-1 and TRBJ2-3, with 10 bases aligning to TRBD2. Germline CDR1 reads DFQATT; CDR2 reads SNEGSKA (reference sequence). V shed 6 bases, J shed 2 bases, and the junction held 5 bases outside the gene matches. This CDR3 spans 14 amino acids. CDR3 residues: CSAHLAGVTDTQYF. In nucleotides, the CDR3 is TGCAGTGCCCATCTAGCGGGAGTCACAGATACGCAGTATTTT.

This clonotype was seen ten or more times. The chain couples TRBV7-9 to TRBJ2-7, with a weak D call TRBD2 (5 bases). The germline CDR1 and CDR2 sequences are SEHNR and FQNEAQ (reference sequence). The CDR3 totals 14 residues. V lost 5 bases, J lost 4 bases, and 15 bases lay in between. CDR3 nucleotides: TGTGCCAGCAGCCCGCGGGCAGCTAGGTACGAGCAGTACTTC. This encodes CASSPRAARYEQYF.

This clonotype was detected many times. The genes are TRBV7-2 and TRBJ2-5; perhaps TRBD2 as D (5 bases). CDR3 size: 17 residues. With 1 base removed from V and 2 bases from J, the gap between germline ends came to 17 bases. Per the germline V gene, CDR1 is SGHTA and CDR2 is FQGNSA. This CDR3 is CASSLDPLTNRQETQYF. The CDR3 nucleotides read TGTGCCAGCAGCTTAGATCCCCTGACTAACCGACAAGAGACCCAGTACTTC.

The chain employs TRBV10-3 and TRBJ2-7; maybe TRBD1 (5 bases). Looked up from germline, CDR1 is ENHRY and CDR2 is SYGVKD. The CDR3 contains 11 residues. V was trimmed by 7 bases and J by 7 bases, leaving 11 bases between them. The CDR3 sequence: CAIKKGREQYF. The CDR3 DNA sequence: TGTGCCATCAAAAAGGGGCGGGAGCAGTACTTC.

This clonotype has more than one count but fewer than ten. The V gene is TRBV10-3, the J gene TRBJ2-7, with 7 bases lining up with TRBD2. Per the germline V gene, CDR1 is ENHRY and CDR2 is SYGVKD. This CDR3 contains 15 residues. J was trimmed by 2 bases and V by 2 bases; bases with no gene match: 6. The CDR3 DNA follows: TGTGCCATCAGTGAGCCAGGACTAGTTCCCTACGAGCAGTACTTC. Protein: CAISEPGLVPYEQYF.

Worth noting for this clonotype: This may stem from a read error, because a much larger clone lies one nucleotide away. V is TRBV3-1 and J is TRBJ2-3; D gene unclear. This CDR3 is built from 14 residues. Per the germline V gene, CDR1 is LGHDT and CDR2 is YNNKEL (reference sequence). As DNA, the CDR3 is TGTGTCAGCAGCATTCGGACGGGTACAGATACGCAGTATTTT. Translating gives CVSSIRTGTDTQYF.

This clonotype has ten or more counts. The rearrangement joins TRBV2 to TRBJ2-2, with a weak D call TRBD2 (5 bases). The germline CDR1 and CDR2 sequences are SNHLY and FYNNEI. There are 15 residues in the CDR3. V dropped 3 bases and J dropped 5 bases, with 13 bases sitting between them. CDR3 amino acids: CASSDDPTGTGELFF. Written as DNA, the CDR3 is TGTGCCAGCAGTGACGACCCAACGGGGACCGGGGAGCTGTTTTTT. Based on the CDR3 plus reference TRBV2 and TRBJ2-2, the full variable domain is EPEVTQTPSHQVTQMGQEVILRCVPISNHLYFYWYRQILGQKVEFLVSFYNNEISEKSEIFDDQFSVERPDGSNFTLKIRSTKLEDSAMYFCASSDDPTGTGELFFGEGSRLTVL.

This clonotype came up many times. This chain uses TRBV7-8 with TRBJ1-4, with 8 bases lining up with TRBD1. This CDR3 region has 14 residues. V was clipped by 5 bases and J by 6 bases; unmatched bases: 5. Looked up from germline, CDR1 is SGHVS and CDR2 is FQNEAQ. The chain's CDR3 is CASSRTGFDEKLFF. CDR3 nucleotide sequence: TGTGCCAGCAGCCGGACAGGGTTCGATGAAAAACTGTTTTTT.

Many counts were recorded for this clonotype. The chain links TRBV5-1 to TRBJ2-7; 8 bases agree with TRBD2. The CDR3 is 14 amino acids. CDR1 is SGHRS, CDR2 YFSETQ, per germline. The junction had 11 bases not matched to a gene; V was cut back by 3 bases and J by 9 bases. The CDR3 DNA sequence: TGCGCCAGCAGCTCCCCGGGACTAGACCAGTGGCAGTACTTC. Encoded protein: CASSSPGLDQWQYF.

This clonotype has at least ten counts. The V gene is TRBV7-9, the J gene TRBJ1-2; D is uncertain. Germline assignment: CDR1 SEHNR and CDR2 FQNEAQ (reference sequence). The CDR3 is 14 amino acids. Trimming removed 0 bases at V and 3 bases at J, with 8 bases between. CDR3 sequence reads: CASSLAGEDYGYTF. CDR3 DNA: TGTGCCAGCAGCTTAGCCGGGGAGGACTATGGCTACACCTTC.

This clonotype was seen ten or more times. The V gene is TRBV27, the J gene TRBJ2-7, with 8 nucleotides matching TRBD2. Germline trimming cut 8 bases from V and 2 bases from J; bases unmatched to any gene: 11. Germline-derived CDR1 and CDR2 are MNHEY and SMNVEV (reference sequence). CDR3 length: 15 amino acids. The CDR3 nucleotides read TGTGCCAGCGGCGAGAAGGGACTAGGTACCTACGAGCAGTACTTC. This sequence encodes CASGEKGLGTYEQYF.

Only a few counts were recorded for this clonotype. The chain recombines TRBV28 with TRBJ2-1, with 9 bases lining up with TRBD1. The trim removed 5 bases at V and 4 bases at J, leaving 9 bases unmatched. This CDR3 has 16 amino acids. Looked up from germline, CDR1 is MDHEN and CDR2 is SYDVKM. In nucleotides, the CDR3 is TGTGCCAGCAGTGTTAGGGACAGGGAACCATACAATGAGCAGTTCTTC. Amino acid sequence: CASSVRDREPYNEQFF.

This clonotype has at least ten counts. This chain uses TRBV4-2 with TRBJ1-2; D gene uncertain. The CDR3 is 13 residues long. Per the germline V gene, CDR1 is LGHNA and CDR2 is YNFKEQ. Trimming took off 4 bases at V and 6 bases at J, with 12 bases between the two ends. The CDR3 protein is CASSPAGSNGYTF. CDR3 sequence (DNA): TGTGCCAGCAGCCCCGCCGGGTCGAATGGCTACACCTTC.

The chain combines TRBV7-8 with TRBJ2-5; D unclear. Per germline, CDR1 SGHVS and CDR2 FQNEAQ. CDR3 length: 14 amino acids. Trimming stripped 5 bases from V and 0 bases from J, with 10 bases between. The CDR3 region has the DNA TGTGCCAGCAGCAGGACCACGTACCAAGAGACCCAGTACTTC. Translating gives CASSRTTYQETQYF.

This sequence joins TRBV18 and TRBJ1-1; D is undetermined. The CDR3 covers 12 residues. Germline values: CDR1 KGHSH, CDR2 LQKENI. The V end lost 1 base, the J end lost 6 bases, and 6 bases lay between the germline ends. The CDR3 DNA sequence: TGTGCCAGCTCACCACAAACAGCTGAAGCTTTCTTT. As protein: CASSPQTAEAFF. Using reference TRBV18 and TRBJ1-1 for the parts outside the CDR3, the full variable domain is NAGVMQNPRHLVRRRGQEARLRCSPMKGHSHVYWYRQLPEEGLKFMVYLQKENIIDESGMPKERFSAEFPKEGPSILRIQQVVRGDSAAYFCASSPQTAEAFFGQGTRLTVV.

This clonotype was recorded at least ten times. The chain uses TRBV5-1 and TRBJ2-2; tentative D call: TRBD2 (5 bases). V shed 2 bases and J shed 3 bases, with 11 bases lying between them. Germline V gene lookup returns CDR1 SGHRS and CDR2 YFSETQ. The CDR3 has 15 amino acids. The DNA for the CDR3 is TGCGCCAGCAGCTTCCGGGGTCCTCACACCGGGGAGCTGTTTTTT. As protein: CASSFRGPHTGELFF.

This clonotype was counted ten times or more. This CDR3 reads CASSMEGDRFQETQYF. The CDR3 nucleotides read TGTGCCAGTAGTATGGAAGGGGACAGGTTCCAAGAGACCCAGTACTTC. The rearrangement uses TRBV19 and TRBJ2-5; 8 bases are a match to TRBD1. After removal of 3 bases from V and 1 base from J, the junction contained 7 bases not matched to a gene. Germline CDR1 reads LNHDA; CDR2 reads SQIVND (reference sequence). CDR3 length: 16 residues.

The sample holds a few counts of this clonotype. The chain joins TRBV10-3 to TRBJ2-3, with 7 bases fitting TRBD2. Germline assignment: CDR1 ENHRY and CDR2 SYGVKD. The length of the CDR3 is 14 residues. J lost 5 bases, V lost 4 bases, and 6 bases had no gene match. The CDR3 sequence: CAISVGRDVDTQYF. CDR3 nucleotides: TGTGCCATCAGTGTGGGGAGGGATGTAGATACGCAGTATTTT.

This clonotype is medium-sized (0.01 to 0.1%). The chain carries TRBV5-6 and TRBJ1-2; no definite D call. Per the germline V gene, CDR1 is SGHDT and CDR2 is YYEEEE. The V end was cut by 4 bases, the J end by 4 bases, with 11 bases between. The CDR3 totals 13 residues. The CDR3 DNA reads TGTGCCAGCAGCACCGGGGAGGGCTATGGCTACACCTTC. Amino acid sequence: CASSTGEGYGYTF.

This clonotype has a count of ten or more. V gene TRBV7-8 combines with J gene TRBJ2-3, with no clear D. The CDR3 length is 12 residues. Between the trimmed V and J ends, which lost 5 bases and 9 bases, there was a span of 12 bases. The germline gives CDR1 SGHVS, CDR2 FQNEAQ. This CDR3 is CASSDNSDTQYF. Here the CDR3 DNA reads TGTGCCAGCAGCGATAACTCCGACACGCAGTATTTT.

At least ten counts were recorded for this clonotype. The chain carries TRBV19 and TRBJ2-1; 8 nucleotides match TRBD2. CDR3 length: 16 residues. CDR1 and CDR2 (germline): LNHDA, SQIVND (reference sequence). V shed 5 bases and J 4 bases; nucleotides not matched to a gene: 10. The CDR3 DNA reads TGTGCCAGTAGTCCCCGAGCGGGGGCCCTATACAATGAGCAGTTCTTC. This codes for CASSPRAGALYNEQFF.

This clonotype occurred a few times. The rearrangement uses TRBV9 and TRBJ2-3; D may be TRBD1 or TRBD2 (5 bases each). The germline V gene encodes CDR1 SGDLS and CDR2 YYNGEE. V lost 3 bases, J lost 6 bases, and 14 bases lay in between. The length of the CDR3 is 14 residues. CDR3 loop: CASSARPRDDTQYF. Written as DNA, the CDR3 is TGTGCCAGCAGCGCGCGCCCAAGGGACGATACGCAGTATTTT.

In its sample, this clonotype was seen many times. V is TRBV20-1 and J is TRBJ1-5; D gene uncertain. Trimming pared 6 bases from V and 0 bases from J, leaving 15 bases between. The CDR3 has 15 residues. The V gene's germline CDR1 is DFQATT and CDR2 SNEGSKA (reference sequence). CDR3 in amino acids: CSAKPRFYSNQPQHF. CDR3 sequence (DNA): TGCAGTGCCAAACCCCGGTTTTATAGCAATCAGCCCCAGCATTTT.